This T cell receptor beta chain was sequenced in a study of OX40 agonist ivuxolimab in advanced cancers. The repertoire was sequenced with immunoSEQ multiplex PCR; TCRdb's copy has only in-frame clones and lacks some. The sample has tens of thousands of clones; approximately 90% are singletons. The V gene lost 4 bases and the J gene lost 0 bases, with 11 bases spanning the gap. The CDR3 totals 15 residues. Germline CDR1 is SGDLS and CDR2 is YYNGEE. This clonotype was obtained from an adult with an advanced solid tumor such as melanoma, head and neck, liver or kidney cancer. This material consisted of CD4+ or CD8+ T cells sorted from blood, taken in a trial of the OX40 agonist ivuxolimab. The chain employs TRBV9 and TRBJ2-1; D perhaps matches TRBD1 (5 bases). The CDR3 spells CASSLDSTSYNEQFF. The DNA of the CDR3 is TGTGCCAGCAGCTTAGACAGTACCTCCTACAATGAGCAGTTCTTC.